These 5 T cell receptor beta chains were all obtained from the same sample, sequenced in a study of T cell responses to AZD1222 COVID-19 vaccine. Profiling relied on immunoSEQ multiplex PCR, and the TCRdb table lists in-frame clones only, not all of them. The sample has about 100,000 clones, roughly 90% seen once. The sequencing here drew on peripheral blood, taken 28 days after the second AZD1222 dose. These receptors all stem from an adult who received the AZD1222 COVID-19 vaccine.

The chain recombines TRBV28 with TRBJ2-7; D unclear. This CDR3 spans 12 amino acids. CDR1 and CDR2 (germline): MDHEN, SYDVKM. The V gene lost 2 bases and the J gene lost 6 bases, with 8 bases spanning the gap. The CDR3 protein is CASSLKGFEQYF. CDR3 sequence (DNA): TGTGCCAGCAGTTTAAAAGGGTTCGAGCAGTACTTC. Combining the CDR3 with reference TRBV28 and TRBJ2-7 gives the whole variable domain DVKVTQSSRYLVKRTGEKVFLECVQDMDHENMFWYRQDPGLGLRLIYFSYDVKMKEKGDIPEGYSVSREKKERFSLILESASTNQTSMYLCASSLKGFEQYFGPGTRLTVT.

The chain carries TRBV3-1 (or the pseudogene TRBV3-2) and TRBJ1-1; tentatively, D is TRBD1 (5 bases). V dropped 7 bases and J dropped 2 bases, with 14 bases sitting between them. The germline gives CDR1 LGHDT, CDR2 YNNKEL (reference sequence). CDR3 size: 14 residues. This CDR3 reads CASTGWGENTEAFF. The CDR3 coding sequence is TGTGCCAGCACCGGATGGGGGGAAAACACTGAAGCTTTCTTT.

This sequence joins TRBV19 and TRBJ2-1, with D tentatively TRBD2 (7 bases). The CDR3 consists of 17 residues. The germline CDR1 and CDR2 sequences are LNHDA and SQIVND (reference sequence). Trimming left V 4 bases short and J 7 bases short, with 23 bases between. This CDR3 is CASSRALGAGVENEQFF. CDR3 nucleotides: TGTGCCAGTAGTAGGGCCCTGGGGGCGGGAGTAGAGAATGAGCAGTTCTTC.

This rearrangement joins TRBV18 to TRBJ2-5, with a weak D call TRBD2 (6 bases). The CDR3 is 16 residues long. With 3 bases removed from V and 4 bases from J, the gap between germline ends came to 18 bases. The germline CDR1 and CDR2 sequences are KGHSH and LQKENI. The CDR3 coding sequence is TGTGCCAGCTCACCGCGGGATCTTTCGTCGGTAGAGACCCAGTACTTC. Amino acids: CASSPRDLSSVETQYF. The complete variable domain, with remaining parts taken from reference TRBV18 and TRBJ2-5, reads NAGVMQNPRHLVRRRGQEARLRCSPMKGHSHVYWYRQLPEEGLKFMVYLQKENIIDESGMPKERFSAEFPKEGPSILRIQQVVRGDSAAYFCASSPRDLSSVETQYFGPGTRLLVL.

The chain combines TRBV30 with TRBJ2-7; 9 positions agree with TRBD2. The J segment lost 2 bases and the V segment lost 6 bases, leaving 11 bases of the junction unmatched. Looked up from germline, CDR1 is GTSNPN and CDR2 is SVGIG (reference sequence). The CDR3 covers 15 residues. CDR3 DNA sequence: TGTGCCTGTGTCCGTGACCTAGCGGGGACCTACGAGCAGTACTTC. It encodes CACVRDLAGTYEQYF. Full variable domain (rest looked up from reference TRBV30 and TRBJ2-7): SQTIHQWPATLVQPVGSPLSLECTVEGTSNPNLYWYRQAAGRGLQLLFYSVGIGQISSEVPQNLSASRPQDRQFILSSKKLLLSDSGFYLCACVRDLAGTYEQYFGPGTRLTVT.